The table lists the clone carrying this T cell receptor (beta chain) with a few counts. These data originate in a study of human T cells and chemical hapten exposure. As to time point: patch test 1, 2 weeks after DPC sensitization. Treatment: therapeutic diphenylcyclopropenone sensitization with weekly scalp DPC. Each CDR3 protein is one row after TCRdb ran MiXCR on the RACE reads. This table has some 400,000 distinct CDR3 sequences, roughly 4.8% appearing once. This CDR3 comprises 16 residues. V was trimmed by 5 bases and J by 6 bases, leaving 22 bases between them. The germline V gene encodes CDR1 SQVTM and CDR2 ANQGSEA.

The input for sequencing was whole blood, taken in connection with sensitization to the hapten diphenylcyclopropenone (DPC). The clonotype was recovered from a woman between 50 and 59 years old with alopecia areata. Some clones in this sample may be carry-over from other donors' samples. The chain is built from TRBV29-1 and TRBJ2-2; D not resolved. CDR3 in DNA: TGCAGCGTTCGACATTCCGGGTCCAGCCCCCCCGGGGAGCTGTTTTTT. This translates into CSVRHSGSSPPGELFF.